The 22 T cell receptor beta chains presented below share a single source sample, sequenced in a study of response to subunit inactivated influenza vaccine. TCRdb fed the RT-PCR reads into MiXCR, producing one record per CDR3 protein. Found here are a few hundred thousand distinct CDR3 sequences, approximately 12% of them singletons; the top ten hold 7.8%. The sequences come from non-naive T cells sorted from PBMCs, collected 14 days before vaccination. The receptors derive from a man over 45 who received an inactivated influenza vaccine.

This clonotype was seen ten or more times. The rearrangement links TRBV5-1 to TRBJ1-1, with 9 bases that match TRBD1. The CDR3 contains 14 residues. Germline V gene sequence: CDR1 SGHRS, CDR2 YFSETQ. V lost 4 bases, J lost 5 bases, and 6 bases stayed unmatched. The CDR3 DNA sequence: TGCGCCAGCAGCCGGGGACAGGGTACGACTGAAGCTTTCTTT. Translated: CASSRGQGTTEAFF.

V gene TRBV28 combines with J gene TRBJ2-7; 7 bases fit TRBD2. Germline lookup yields CDR1 MDHEN and CDR2 SYDVKM. This CDR3 region has 14 residues. The V gene end was trimmed by 8 bases and the J gene end by 3 bases; junction bases not matched to a gene: 10. As DNA, the CDR3 is TGTGCCAGCCGAGGAGGCGGCGGGGGCTACGAGCAGTACTTC. Encoded protein: CASRGGGGGYEQYF.

This clonotype was seen repeatedly, ten times or more. The J gene is TRBJ2-5, the V gene TRBV7-6, with 7 positions matching TRBD1. The V segment lost 0 bases and the J segment 0 bases; nucleotides outside the gene matches: 4. CDR1 SGHVS and CDR2 FNYEAQ come from the germline V gene. The CDR3 spans 16 residues. The CDR3 DNA reads TGTGCCAGCAGCTTAGCCTCCGGGACAGACCAAGAGACCCAGTACTTC. It yields the protein CASSLASGTDQETQYF.

This clonotype has a handful of counts. The chain has TRBV20-1 and TRBJ2-5, with 8 bases aligning to TRBD1. CDR3 size: 13 residues. V was pared by 2 bases and J by 4 bases, with 3 bases of the junction left unmatched. Germline CDR1 reads DFQATT; CDR2 reads SNEGSKA (reference sequence). The CDR3 sequence is CSARQGARETQYF. CDR3 coding DNA: TGCAGTGCTAGACAGGGGGCAAGAGAGACCCAGTACTTC.

This clonotype was counted at least ten times. V gene TRBV5-6 combines with J gene TRBJ2-7, with D perhaps matching TRBD1 (5 bases). The V end was cut by 7 bases, the J end by 2 bases, with 13 bases between. The CDR3 runs 13 residues. The germline CDR1 and CDR2 sequences are SGHDT and YYEEEE. The CDR3 sequence: CASGTGHTYEQYF. The CDR3 bases are TGTGCCAGCGGTACAGGACATACCTACGAGCAGTACTTC.

This clonotype has only a few counts. V and J are TRBV7-2 and TRBJ2-4; no firm D call. V was clipped by 4 bases and J by 2 bases, with 3 bases between them. The CDR3 is made up of 12 amino acids. Germline CDR1 and CDR2: SGHTA and FQGNSA. This chain's CDR3 is CASSYPKNIQYF. As DNA, the CDR3 is TGTGCCAGCAGCTACCCCAAAAACATTCAGTACTTC. Together with reference TRBV7-2 and TRBJ2-4, the CDR3 gives the full variable domain: GAGVSQSPSNKVTEKGKDVELRCDPISGHTALYWYRQSLGQGLEFLIYFQGNSAPDKSGLPSDRFSAERTGGSVSTLTIQRTQQEDSAVYLCASSYPKNIQYFGAGTRLSVL.

This clonotype has ten or more counts. The rearrangement uses TRBV20-1 and TRBJ2-7, with a tentative D call TRBD2 (6 bases). V was cut by 6 bases and J by 0 bases, with 9 bases left in between. Looked up from germline, CDR1 is DFQATT and CDR2 is SNEGSKA (reference sequence). The CDR3 has 12 amino acids. CDR3 residues: CSAPRGSYEQYF. Here the CDR3 DNA reads TGCAGTGCCCCGCGGGGCTCCTACGAGCAGTACTTC.

V gene TRBV20-1 combines with J gene TRBJ1-1, with D tentatively TRBD1 (6 bases). The CDR3 runs to 14 residues. The germline gives CDR1 DFQATT, CDR2 SNEGSKA (reference sequence). Deletions cut 4 bases from V and 0 bases from J, with 12 bases between. CDR3 bases: TGCAGTGCTAAAACGGGACACTTGAACACTGAAGCTTTCTTT. This sequence encodes CSAKTGHLNTEAFF.

This clonotype was seen many times. The chain is built from TRBV3-1 and TRBJ1-6; no reliable D call. Deletions cut 0 bases from V and 3 bases from J, with 18 bases between. CDR3 length: 19 residues. Germline V lookup: CDR1 LGHDT, CDR2 YNNKEL (reference sequence). CDR3: CASSQDRGLQESYNSPLHF. The CDR3 bases are TGTGCCAGCAGCCAAGATCGAGGTCTTCAGGAGAGCTATAATTCACCCCTCCACTTT.

The sample holds many counts of this clonotype. Germline and junction disagree at one end, which may indicate a read error. The rearrangement joins TRBV18 to TRBJ2-7; 9 bases are a match to TRBD2. The germline gives CDR1 KGHSH, CDR2 LQKENI. The CDR3 sequence is 13 residues long. The CDR3 region has the DNA TGTGCCAGCTCACCGGGGCGGGAGGGTGCGGTCGGCTTC. Its protein is CASSPGREGAVGF.

In its sample, this clonotype was seen a few times. The chain is built from TRBV6-5 and TRBJ2-7; 11 bases fit TRBD2. The CDR3 spans 17 residues. CDR1 is MNHEY and CDR2 is SVGAGI in the germline V gene. Germline trimming cut 2 bases from V and 2 bases from J; bases unmatched to any gene: 8. The CDR3, as DNA: TGTGCCAGCAGTTACCCCGGGACTAGCGGACGTCCCTACGAGCAGTACTTC. It is translated as CASSYPGTSGRPYEQYF.

This clonotype showed up many times. In DNA form, the CDR3 reads TGCAGTGCTAAAGCCAATGAAAAACTGTTTTTT. Its protein is CSAKANEKLFF. The chain uses TRBV20-1 and TRBJ1-4, with unresolved D. The CDR3 spans 11 residues. Trimming removed 4 bases from V and 5 bases from J, with 5 bases in between. Germline loops: CDR1 DFQATT, CDR2 SNEGSKA (reference sequence).

This clonotype occurred a few times. This rearrangement joins TRBV20-1 to TRBJ1-1; the match to TRBD1 covers 8 bases. Trimming took 4 bases from V and 0 from J; bases not matched to a gene: 10. CDR1 and CDR2 from the germline V gene are DFQATT and SNEGSKA (reference sequence). The CDR3 is made up of 16 amino acids. The CDR3 DNA sequence: TGCAGTGCTACGAGGGACCCGGGACAGGTGAACACTGAAGCTTTCTTT. Its protein is CSATRDPGQVNTEAFF.

In its sample, this clonotype was seen once. The chain employs TRBV5-4 and TRBJ2-5; 7 bases are shared with TRBD2. Germline V gene lookup returns CDR1 SGHNT and CDR2 YYREEE (reference sequence). The CDR3 spans 14 residues. Trimming removed 3 bases from V and 4 bases from J; junction bases left unmatched: 6. CDR3 in amino acids: CASSSTSSGETQYF. The CDR3 nucleotides read TGTGCCAGCAGCTCCACATCTAGCGGAGAGACCCAGTACTTC.

The chain employs TRBV18 and TRBJ1-1; possible D gene TRBD1, 5 bases. The germline gives CDR1 KGHSH, CDR2 LQKENI. The V and J ends lost 0 bases and 7 bases respectively, with 9 bases between them. There are 13 residues in the CDR3. Written as DNA, the CDR3 is TGTGCCAGCTCACCACCTGGGGGGGTTGAAGCTTTCTTT. Translated, it gives CASSPPGGVEAFF.

This clonotype was seen a few times. The CDR3 coding sequence is TGTGCCAGCAGCCAAACGGGACAGGAGAAGCAGTACTTC. This encodes CASSQTGQEKQYF. This chain connects TRBV7-2 to TRBJ2-7; 8 bases align to TRBD1. This CDR3 has 13 amino acids. In germline, CDR1 is SGHTA, CDR2 FQGNSA. With V trimmed by 5 bases and J by 8 bases, 8 bases remained unmatched.

V is TRBV29-1 and J is TRBJ1-2; D is perhaps TRBD1 (6 bases). V lost 7 bases to trimming and J lost 0 bases, with 12 bases between them. The CDR3 covers 13 residues. Germline V lookup: CDR1 SQVTM, CDR2 ANQGSEA. CDR3 sequence reads: CSGWDISNYGYTF. In DNA, the CDR3 is TGCAGCGGATGGGACATCTCTAACTATGGCTACACCTTC.

Only a few counts were recorded for this clonotype. The rearrangement uses TRBV5-1 and TRBJ2-7; 7 bases align to TRBD1. J was trimmed by 3 bases and V by 5 bases; bases with no gene match: 5. This CDR3 has 13 amino acids. Germline V CDR1 and CDR2: SGHRS, YFSETQ. This chain's CDR3 is CASSGGQVYEQYF. In nucleotides, the CDR3 is TGCGCCAGCAGTGGAGGACAGGTCTACGAGCAGTACTTC.

Comment on this clonotype: Compared with germline, one end of the junction differs, possibly owing to a read error. V and J are TRBV6-1 and TRBJ1-1; D remains ambiguous. CDR1 and CDR2 from the germline V gene are MNHNS and SASEGT. The CDR3 sequence is 17 residues long. The CDR3 here is CVSSRLSETWMNTEAFF. CDR3 coding DNA: TGTGTCAGCAGTCGCTTAAGTGAGACCTGGATGAACACTGAAGCTTTCTTT.

This clonotype was observed a few times. It may be a read error: a sequence one base away is much more abundant. The chain uses TRBV4-1 and TRBJ2-5, with 10 bases that match TRBD2. The length of the CDR3 is 14 residues. Per germline, CDR1 MGHRA and CDR2 YSYEKL. The CDR3 nucleotides read TGCACCAGCAGCCAAGGACTAGCGGAAGAGACCCAGTACTTC. It encodes CTSSQGLAEETQYF.

This clonotype was seen more than once but under ten times. This chain uses TRBV5-6 with TRBJ1-5, with D unclear. This CDR3 is built from 13 residues. V lost 2 bases to trimming and J lost 4 bases, with 7 bases between them. Germline CDR1 is SGHDT and CDR2 is YYEEEE. CDR3 DNA sequence: TGTGCCAGCAGCTTCGGTCAGAATCAGCCCCAGCATTTT. Translation gives CASSFGQNQPQHF.

This clonotype was counted ten times or more. The chain has TRBV20-1 and TRBJ2-3; D might be TRBD2 (7 bases). Germline assignment: CDR1 DFQATT and CDR2 SNEGSKA (reference sequence). This CDR3 is 14 amino acids long. The ends were cut back, 5 bases at V and 4 bases at J, with 16 bases in the middle. The CDR3 DNA reads as TGCAGTGCTGGGGGGGGCAGCGGCGCAGATACGCAGTATTTT. It translates to CSAGGGSGADTQYF.